The sequence of this T cell receptor (beta chain) was determined in a study of blood T cell repertoires in COVID-19. Across the study: T cells, B-cell-depleted T cells, or PBMCs supplied cDNA or gDNA.

Participant age was roughly 18 to 90 years, and participants resided in about 25 US areas. Categorization into cohorts depended on clinical history that participants reported. As processed by the authors: Estimation of nucleated cell counts relied on the amplification of reference gene primers. The protocol was immunoSEQ multiplex PCR, while the TCRdb copy is restricted to in-frame clones and leaves out a portion. The V and J calls and clone size are taken from that table; D and trimming were inferred from the DNA. The sample has fewer than 350,000 clones; just over 85% are singletons. Unmatched junction bases numbered 4, after V lost 3 bases and J lost 7 bases. This CDR3 has 14 residues. The germline CDR1 and CDR2 sequences are SGHVS and FQNEAQ.

The source of this sequence is a woman aged 35 to 49 with acute COVID-19. The chain combines TRBV7-8 with TRBJ1-4, with TRBD1 matching 8 bases. Sequenced sample: PBMCs or T cells enriched from blood (not recorded which). The CDR3: CASSLWQGAEKLFF. The CDR3 DNA reads TGTGCCAGCAGCTTGTGGCAGGGGGCTGAAAAACTGTTTTTT.